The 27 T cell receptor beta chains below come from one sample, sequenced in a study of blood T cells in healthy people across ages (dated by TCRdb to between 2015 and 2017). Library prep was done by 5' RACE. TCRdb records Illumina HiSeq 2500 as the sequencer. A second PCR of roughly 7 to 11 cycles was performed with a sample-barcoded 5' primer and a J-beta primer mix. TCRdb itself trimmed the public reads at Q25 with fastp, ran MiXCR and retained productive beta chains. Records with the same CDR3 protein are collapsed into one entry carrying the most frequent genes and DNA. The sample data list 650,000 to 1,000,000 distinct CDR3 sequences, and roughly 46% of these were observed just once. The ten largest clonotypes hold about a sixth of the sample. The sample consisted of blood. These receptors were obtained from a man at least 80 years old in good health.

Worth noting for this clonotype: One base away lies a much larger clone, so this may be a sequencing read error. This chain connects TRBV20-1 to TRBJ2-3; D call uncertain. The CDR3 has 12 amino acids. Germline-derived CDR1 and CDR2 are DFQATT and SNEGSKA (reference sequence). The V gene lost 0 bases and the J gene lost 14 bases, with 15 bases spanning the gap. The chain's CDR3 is CSARDSSRSRYF. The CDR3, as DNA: TGCAGTGCTAGAGATTCCAGCAGATCGCGGTATTTT.

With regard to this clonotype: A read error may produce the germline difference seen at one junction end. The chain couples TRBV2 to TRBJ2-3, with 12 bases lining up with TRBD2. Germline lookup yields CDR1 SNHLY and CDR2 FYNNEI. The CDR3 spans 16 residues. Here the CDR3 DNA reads TGTGCCAGCAGATGGACTAGCGGGAACCCCACACATACGCAGTATTTT. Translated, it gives CASRWTSGNPTHTQYF.

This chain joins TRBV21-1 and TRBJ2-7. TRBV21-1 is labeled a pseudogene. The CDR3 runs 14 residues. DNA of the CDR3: TGTGCCAGCAGCAAAGAAACAGTCAACTACGAGCAGTACTTC. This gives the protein CASSKETVNYEQYF.

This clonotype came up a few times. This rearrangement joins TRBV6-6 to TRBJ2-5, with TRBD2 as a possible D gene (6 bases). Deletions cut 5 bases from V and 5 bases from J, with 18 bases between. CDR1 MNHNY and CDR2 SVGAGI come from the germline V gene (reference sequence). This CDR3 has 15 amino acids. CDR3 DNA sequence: TGTGCCAGCAGTCTACTCCCGGGGGAGGCGGAGACCCAGTACTTC. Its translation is CASSLLPGEAETQYF.

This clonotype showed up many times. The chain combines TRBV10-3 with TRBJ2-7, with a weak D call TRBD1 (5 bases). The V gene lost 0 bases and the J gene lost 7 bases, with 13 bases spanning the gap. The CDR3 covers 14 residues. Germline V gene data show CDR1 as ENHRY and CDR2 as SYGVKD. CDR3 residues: CAISESGLNNEQYF. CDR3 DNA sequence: TGTGCCATCAGTGAGTCGGGGCTTAACAATGAGCAGTACTTC.

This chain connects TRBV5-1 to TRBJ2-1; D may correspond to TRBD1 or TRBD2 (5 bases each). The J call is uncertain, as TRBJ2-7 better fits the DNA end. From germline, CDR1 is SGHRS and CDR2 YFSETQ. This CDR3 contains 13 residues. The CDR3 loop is CASSPEGRNEQYF. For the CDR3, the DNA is TGCGCCAGCAGCCCCGAGGGACGAAATGAGCAGTACTTC.

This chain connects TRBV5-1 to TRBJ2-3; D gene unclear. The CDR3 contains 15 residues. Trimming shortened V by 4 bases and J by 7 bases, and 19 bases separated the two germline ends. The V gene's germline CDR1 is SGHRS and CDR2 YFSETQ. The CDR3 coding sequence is TGCGCCAGCAGCCCGGAAACTGACGCCCCCAATACGCAGTATTTT. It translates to CASSPETDAPNTQYF.

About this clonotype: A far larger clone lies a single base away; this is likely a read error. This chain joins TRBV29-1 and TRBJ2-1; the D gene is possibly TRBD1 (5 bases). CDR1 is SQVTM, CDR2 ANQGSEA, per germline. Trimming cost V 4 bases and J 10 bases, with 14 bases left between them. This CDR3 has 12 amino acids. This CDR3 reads CSVGDRRYEQFF. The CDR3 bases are TGCAGCGTTGGTGACAGACGCTACGAGCAGTTCTTC.

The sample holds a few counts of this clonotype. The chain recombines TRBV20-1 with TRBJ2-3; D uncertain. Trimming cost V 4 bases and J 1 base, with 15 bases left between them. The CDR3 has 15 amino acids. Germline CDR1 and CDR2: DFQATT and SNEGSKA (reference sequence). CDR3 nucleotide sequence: TGCAGTGCTATAAACCCTCGAGTGCGCACAGATACGCAGTATTTT. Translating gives CSAINPRVRTDTQYF.

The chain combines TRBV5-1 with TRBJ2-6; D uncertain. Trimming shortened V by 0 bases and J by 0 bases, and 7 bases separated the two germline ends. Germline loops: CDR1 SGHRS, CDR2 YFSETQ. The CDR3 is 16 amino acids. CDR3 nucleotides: TGCGCCAGCAGCTTGGGAGTGAGCTCTGGGGCCAACGTCCTGACTTTC. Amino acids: CASSLGVSSGANVLTF.

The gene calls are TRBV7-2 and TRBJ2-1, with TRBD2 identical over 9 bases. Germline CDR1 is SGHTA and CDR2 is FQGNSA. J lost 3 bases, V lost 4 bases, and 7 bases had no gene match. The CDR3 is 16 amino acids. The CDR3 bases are TGTGCCAGCAGCTCGTCCGGGACTAGCCACTACAATGAGCAGTTCTTC. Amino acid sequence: CASSSSGTSHYNEQFF.

CDR3 sequence (DNA): TGCAGTGCTTGGGACAAAGAGACCCAGTACTTC. It encodes CSAWDKETQYF. The rearrangement uses TRBV20-1 and TRBJ2-5; a weak D match, TRBD1 (6 bases). CDR3 length: 11 residues. Trimming took 5 bases from V and 3 from J, leaving 7 bases between them. The germline CDR1 and CDR2 sequences are DFQATT and SNEGSKA (reference sequence).

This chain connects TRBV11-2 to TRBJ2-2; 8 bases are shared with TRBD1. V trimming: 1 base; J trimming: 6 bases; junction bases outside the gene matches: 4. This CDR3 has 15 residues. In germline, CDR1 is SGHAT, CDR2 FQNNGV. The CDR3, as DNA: TGTGCCAGCAGCTTAGCAGGGGGCCGGGCCGGGGAGCTGTTTTTT. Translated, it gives CASSLAGGRAGELFF.

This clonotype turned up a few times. This CDR3 reads CASSQPLGQGPTSTDTQYF. DNA for the CDR3: TGTGCCAGCAGCCAACCCCTCGGCCAGGGGCCAACCAGCACAGATACGCAGTATTTT. This chain connects TRBV3-1 to TRBJ2-3, with D possibly being TRBD1 (6 bases). The CDR3 covers 19 residues. Trimming removed 2 bases at V and 0 bases at J, with 21 bases between. The germline V gene encodes CDR1 LGHDT and CDR2 YNNKEL (reference sequence).

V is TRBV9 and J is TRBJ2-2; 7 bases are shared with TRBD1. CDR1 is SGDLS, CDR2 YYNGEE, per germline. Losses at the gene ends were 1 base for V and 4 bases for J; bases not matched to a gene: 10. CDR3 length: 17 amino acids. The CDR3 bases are TGTGCCAGCAGCGTATACCCCCGGGACAGTCTCACCGGGGAGCTGTTTTTT. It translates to CASSVYPRDSLTGELFF.

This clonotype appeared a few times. The CDR3 reads CATSTSGLAKNIQYF. CDR3 DNA sequence: TGTGCCACCAGCACCTCGGGTCTAGCCAAAAACATTCAGTACTTC. V is TRBV15 and J is TRBJ2-4; D not certain. Germline assignment: CDR1 LNHNV and CDR2 YYDKDF (reference sequence). The V gene lost 4 bases and the J gene lost 0 bases, with 10 bases spanning the gap. This CDR3 comprises 15 residues.

Here the CDR3 reads CASSQDAGSNQPQHF. CDR3 nucleotides: TGCGCCAGCAGCCAAGATGCCGGTAGCAATCAGCCCCAGCATTTT. The rearrangement links TRBV4-3 to TRBJ1-5; D gene uncertain. This CDR3 is 15 amino acids long. The V gene's germline CDR1 is LGHNA and CDR2 YSLEER. Trimming removed 0 bases from V and 0 bases from J, with 6 bases in between.

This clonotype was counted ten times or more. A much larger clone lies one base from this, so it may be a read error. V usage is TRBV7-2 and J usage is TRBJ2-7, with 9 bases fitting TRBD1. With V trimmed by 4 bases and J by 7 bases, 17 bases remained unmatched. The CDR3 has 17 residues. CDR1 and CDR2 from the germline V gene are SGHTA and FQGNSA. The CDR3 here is CASSSTTGTGSRNEQYF. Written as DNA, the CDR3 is TGTGCCAGCAGCTCAACTACCGGGACAGGGTCGCGCAATGAGCAGTACTTC.

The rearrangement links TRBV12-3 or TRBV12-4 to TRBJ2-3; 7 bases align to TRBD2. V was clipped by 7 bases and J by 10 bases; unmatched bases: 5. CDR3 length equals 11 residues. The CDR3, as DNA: TGTGCCAGCACCTATGGGGGGGCGCAGTATTTT. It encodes CASTYGGAQYF.

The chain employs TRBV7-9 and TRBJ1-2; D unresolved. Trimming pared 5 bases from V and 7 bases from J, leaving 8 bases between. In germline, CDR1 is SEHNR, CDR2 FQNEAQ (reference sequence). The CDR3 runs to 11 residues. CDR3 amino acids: CASSPNRGYTF. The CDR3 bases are TGTGCCAGCAGCCCCAATCGTGGCTACACCTTC.

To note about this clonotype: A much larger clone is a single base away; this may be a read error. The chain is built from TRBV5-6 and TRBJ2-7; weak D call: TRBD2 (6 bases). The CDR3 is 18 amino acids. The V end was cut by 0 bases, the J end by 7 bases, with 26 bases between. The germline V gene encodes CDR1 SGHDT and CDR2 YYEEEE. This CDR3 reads CASSLEGLSGVAYNEQYF. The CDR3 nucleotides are TGTGCCAGCAGCTTGGAAGGTTTGTCGGGAGTGGCCTACAATGAGCAGTACTTC.

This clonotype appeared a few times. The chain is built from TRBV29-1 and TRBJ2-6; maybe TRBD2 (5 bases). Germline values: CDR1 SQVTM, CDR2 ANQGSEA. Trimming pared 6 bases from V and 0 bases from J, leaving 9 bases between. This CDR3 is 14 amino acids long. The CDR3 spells CSVATSSGANVLTF. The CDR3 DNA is TGCAGCGTGGCAACTAGCTCTGGGGCCAACGTCCTGACTTTC.

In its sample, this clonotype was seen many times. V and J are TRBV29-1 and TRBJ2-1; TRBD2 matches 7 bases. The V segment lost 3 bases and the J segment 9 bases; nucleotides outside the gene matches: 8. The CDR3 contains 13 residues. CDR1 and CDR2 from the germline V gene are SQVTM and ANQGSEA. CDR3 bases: TGCAGCGTTGACGGGCGGGAGAGAATTGAGCAGTTCTTC. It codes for CSVDGRERIEQFF.

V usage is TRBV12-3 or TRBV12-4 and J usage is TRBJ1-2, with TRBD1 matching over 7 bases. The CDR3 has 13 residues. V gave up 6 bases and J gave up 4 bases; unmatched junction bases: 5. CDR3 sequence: CASSKGTAYGYTF. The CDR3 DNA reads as TGTGCCAGCAGCAAGGGGACAGCCTATGGCTACACCTTC.

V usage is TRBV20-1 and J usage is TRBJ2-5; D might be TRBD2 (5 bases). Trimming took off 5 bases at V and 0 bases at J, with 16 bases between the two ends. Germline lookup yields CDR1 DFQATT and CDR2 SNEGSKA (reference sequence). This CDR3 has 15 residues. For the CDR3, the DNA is TGCAGTGCTGATGCCTCGGGATTATACCAAGAGACCCAGTACTTC. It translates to CSADASGLYQETQYF.

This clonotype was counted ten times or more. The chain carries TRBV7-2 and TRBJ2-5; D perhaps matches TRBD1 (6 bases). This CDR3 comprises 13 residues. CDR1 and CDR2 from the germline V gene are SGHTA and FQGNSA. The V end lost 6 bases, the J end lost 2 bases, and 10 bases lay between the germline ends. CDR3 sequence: CASRRGSQETQYF. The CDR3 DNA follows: TGTGCCAGCAGGAGGGGGTCGCAAGAGACCCAGTACTTC.

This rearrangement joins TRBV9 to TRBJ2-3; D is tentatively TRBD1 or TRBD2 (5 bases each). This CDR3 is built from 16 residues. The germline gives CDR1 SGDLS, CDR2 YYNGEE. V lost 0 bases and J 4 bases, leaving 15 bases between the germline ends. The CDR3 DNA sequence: TGTGCCAGCAGCGTAGAGGGATTGGGGGACGCAGATACGCAGTATTTT. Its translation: CASSVEGLGDADTQYF.